These 30 T cell receptor beta chains came from one sample sequenced in a study of T cells expressing NK-cell markers. TCRdb reanalyzed the 5' RACE reads and collapses them to one entry per CDR3 protein, without DNA. The sample features some 410,000 distinct CDR3 sequences, with about 7.3% in its top ten. The sample was blood T cells: a sorted CD56 or NKG2C T cell subset, CD4+ or CD8+ T cells, or bulk PBMC T cells (not recorded which). The source of these receptors is a woman aged 18 to 75 in good health.

The gene calls are TRBV7-2 and TRBJ2-2; TCRdb lists TRBD1, though no DNA is available to test this call. This CDR3 contains 16 residues. Germline lookup yields CDR1 SGHTA and CDR2 FQGNSA. The CDR3 reads CASRRDRGLHTGELFF.

V usage is TRBV6-4 and J usage is TRBJ2-1; checking the TCRdb D call of TRBD2 is not possible without DNA. The CDR3 runs 18 residues. Per the germline V gene, CDR1 is MRHNA and CDR2 is SNTAGT. The CDR3 sequence: CASSGTGTSGSSYNEQFF.

V usage is TRBV19 and J usage is TRBJ2-1; TCRdb returns TRBD2, unconfirmable since there is no DNA. The CDR3 runs to 15 residues. Germline CDR1 LNHDA, CDR2 SQIVND (reference sequence). The CDR3 sequence is CASSTSSGGEVWQFF.

This chain links TRBV27 with TRBJ1-2; the TCRdb D gene call, TRBD1, has no DNA to confirm it. The CDR3 is made up of 15 amino acids. Germline CDR1 and CDR2: MNHEY and SMNVEV (reference sequence). The CDR3 spells CASSPYAGAGDGYTF.

V is TRBV28 and J is TRBJ2-3. The CDR3 has 12 residues. CDR1 MDHEN and CDR2 SYDVKM come from the germline V gene. This CDR3 is CASSFRLDTQYF.

The CDR3 loop reads CASSLGVGRFSGNTIYF. V gene TRBV5-1 combines with J gene TRBJ1-3; TCRdb designates TRBD1, a call that cannot be tested without DNA. Germline V CDR1 and CDR2: SGHRS, YFSETQ. The CDR3 is 17 residues long.

The chain is built from TRBV12-3 or TRBV12-4 and TRBJ2-3; without DNA, the TCRdb call of TRBD1 cannot be checked. The CDR3 covers 17 residues. This CDR3 reads CASSLRTPGQGKDTQYF.

The chain employs TRBV12-3 or TRBV12-4 and TRBJ2-3. This CDR3 region has 14 residues. The CDR3 is CASTSGSNTDTQYF.

J is TRBJ2-1 and V is TRBV10-3; no DNA is available, so the TRBD2 call from TCRdb remains unchecked. Germline values: CDR1 ENHRY, CDR2 SYGVKD. The CDR3 loop spans 16 amino acids. Here the CDR3 reads CAISGQTSGGYNEQFF.

V gene TRBV3-1 combines with J gene TRBJ2-3; the D call from TCRdb, TRBD2, cannot be confirmed without DNA. Germline V CDR1 and CDR2: LGHDT, YNNKEL (reference sequence). This CDR3 has 18 amino acids. CDR3 protein: CASTRGLAGVPSTDTQYF.

V gene TRBV19 combines with J gene TRBJ2-2; TCRdb calls TRBD2, which cannot be checked without DNA. This CDR3 contains 14 residues. CDR1 LNHDA and CDR2 SQIVND come from the germline V gene (reference sequence). The CDR3 region is CASTWLAGSGELFF.

This chain joins TRBV29-1 and TRBJ2-7. Per germline, CDR1 SQVTM and CDR2 ANQGSEA. This CDR3 has 12 residues. CDR3 in amino acids: CSVVQGLDEQYF.

The genes are TRBV6-2 or TRBV6-3 and TRBJ2-3; with no DNA, the TCRdb D assignment of TRBD2 cannot be verified. CDR3 length: 18 residues. Germline loops: CDR1 MNHEY, CDR2 SVGEGT. The CDR3 sequence is CASSPGFASGGGTDTQYF.

The rearrangement joins TRBV5-6 to TRBJ2-1; without DNA, the TCRdb call of TRBD2 cannot be checked. From germline, CDR1 is SGHDT and CDR2 YYEEEE. The CDR3 consists of 19 residues. The CDR3 reads CASSSGSSGGSGSYNEQFF. Combining the CDR3 with reference TRBV5-6 and TRBJ2-1 gives the whole variable domain DAGVTQSPTHLIKTRGQQVTLRCSPKSGHDTVSWYQQALGQGPQFIFQYYEEEERQRGNFPDRFSGHQFPNYSSELNVNALLLGDSALYLCASSSGSSGGSGSYNEQFFGPGTRLTVL.

J is TRBJ2-3 and V is TRBV9; the D call of TRBD2 rests on TCRdb alone, since no DNA is present to check it. Looked up from germline, CDR1 is SGDLS and CDR2 is YYNGEE. This CDR3 is built from 16 residues. CDR3 protein: CASSPWSSGPTDTQYF.

The J gene is TRBJ2-6, the V gene TRBV5-1; lacking DNA, the TRBD1 call made by TCRdb goes unchecked. The length of the CDR3 is 16 residues. CDR1 and CDR2 (germline): SGHRS, YFSETQ. CDR3 region: CATGPTGSSGANVLTF.

CDR3 sequence reads: CASSPGLAETQYF. The V gene is TRBV18, the J gene TRBJ2-5; TCRdb names TRBD2, which stays unverified in the absence of DNA. The CDR3 contains 13 residues. Germline V gene data show CDR1 as KGHSH and CDR2 as LQKENI.

The chain recombines TRBV20-1 with TRBJ2-3; the TCRdb call, TRBD2, lacks DNA for checking. The length of the CDR3 is 14 residues. Per the germline V gene, CDR1 is DFQATT and CDR2 is SNEGSKA (reference sequence). The CDR3 loop reads CSALGLAGGDTQYF.

The J gene is TRBJ2-3, the V gene TRBV10-2; TCRdb designates TRBD2, a call that cannot be tested without DNA. This CDR3 has 15 amino acids. In germline, CDR1 is WSHSY, CDR2 SAAADI. The CDR3 region is CASTKLAGPTDTQYF.

The rearrangement links TRBV20-1 to TRBJ2-2; TCRdb lists TRBD1, though no DNA is available to test this call. CDR3 length: 20 residues. Germline V CDR1 and CDR2: DFQATT, SNEGSKA (reference sequence). CDR3: CSARAQIPGQGATTTGELFF.

CDR3 sequence reads: CASSLPIGGYTF. V usage is TRBV3-1 and J usage is TRBJ1-2. The germline gives CDR1 LGHDT, CDR2 YNNKEL (reference sequence). The CDR3 loop spans 12 amino acids.

The chain links TRBV6-5 to TRBJ2-1; lacking DNA, the TRBD2 call made by TCRdb goes unchecked. Germline V CDR1 and CDR2: MNHEY, SVGAGI. This CDR3 is 18 amino acids long. This chain's CDR3 is CASSNRRTSGGTYNEQFF.

The chain is built from TRBV7-2 and TRBJ2-2. Germline V gene sequence: CDR1 SGHTA, CDR2 FQGNSA. The CDR3 length is 12 residues. The CDR3 loop is CASSKLPGELFF.

The V and J genes are TRBV20-1 and TRBJ2-3. The germline V gene encodes CDR1 DFQATT and CDR2 SNEGSKA (reference sequence). The CDR3 has 13 residues. The CDR3 protein is CSARASSTDTQYF.

The chain employs TRBV20-1 and TRBJ1-5. The germline gives CDR1 DFQATT, CDR2 SNEGSKA (reference sequence). The CDR3 consists of 13 residues. The CDR3 loop is CSATTASNQPQHF.

The chain combines TRBV12-3 or TRBV12-4 with TRBJ2-1; TCRdb designates TRBD2, a call that cannot be tested without DNA. This CDR3 spans 14 amino acids. The CDR3 sequence is CASRTASGYNEQFF.

This chain uses TRBV12-3 or TRBV12-4 with TRBJ2-6; the TCRdb call, TRBD1, lacks DNA for checking. The CDR3 has 19 residues. CDR3 region: CASSQGGWQRASEANVLTF.

The rearrangement uses TRBV11-2 and TRBJ2-2; without DNA, the TCRdb call of TRBD1 cannot be checked. Germline loops: CDR1 SGHAT, CDR2 FQNNGV. This CDR3 has 15 residues. The CDR3 reads CASSELTGRTGELFF.

The J gene is TRBJ1-1, the V gene TRBV7-9. There are 11 residues in the CDR3. Germline V CDR1 and CDR2: SEHNR, FQNEAQ (reference sequence). This CDR3 reads CASSIITEAFF. Full variable domain (remainder filled in from reference TRBV7-9 and TRBJ1-1): DTGVSQNPRHKITKRGQNVTFRCDPISEHNRLYWYRQTLGQGPEFLTYFQNEAQLEKSRLLSDRFSAERPKGSFSTLEIQRTEQGDSAMYLCASSIITEAFFGQGTRLTVV.

The chain carries TRBV2 and TRBJ2-7; TCRdb lists TRBD2, though no DNA is available to test this call. This CDR3 spans 16 amino acids. Germline V CDR1 and CDR2: SNHLY, FYNNEI. The CDR3 loop is CASWRGGGLADYEQYF.